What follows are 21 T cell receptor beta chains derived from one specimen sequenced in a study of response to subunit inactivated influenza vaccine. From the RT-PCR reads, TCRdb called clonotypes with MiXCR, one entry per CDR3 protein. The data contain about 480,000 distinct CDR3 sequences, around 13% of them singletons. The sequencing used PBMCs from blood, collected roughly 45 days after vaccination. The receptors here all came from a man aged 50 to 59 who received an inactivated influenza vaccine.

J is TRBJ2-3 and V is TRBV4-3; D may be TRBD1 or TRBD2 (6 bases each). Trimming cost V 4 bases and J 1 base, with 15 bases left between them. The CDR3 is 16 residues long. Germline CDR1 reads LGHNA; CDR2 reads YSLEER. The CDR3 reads CASSLSKGGRTDTQYF. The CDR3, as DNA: TGCGCCAGCAGCCTCTCAAAGGGGGGCCGCACAGATACGCAGTATTTT.

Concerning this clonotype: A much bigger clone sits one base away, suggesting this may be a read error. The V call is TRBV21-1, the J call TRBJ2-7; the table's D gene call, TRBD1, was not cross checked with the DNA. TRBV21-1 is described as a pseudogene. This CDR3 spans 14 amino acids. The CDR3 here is CASNLDRGPHEQYF. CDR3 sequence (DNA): TGTGCCAGCAACTTAGACAGGGGGCCCCACGAGCAGTACTTC.

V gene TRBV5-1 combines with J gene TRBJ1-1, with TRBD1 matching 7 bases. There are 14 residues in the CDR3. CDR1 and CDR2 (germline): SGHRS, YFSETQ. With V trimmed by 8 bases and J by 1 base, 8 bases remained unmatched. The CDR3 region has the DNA TGCGCCAGTAAGCCACAGGGGAGGAACACTGAAGCTTTCTTT. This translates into CASKPQGRNTEAFF.

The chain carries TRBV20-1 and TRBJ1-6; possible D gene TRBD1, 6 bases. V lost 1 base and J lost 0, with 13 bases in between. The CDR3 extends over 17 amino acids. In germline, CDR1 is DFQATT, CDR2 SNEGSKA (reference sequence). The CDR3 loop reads CSARGDRTISYNSPLHF. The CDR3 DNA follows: TGCAGTGCTAGAGGAGACAGGACGATCTCCTATAATTCACCCCTCCACTTT.

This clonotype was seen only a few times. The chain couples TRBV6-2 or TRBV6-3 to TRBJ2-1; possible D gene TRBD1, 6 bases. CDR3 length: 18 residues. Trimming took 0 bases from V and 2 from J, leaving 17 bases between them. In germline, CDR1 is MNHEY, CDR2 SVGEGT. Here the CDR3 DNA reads TGTGCCAGCAGTTACTCCACTGCATGGGGGCCTCCCTACAATGAGCAGTTCTTC. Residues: CASSYSTAWGPPYNEQFF.

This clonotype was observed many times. CDR3 sequence (DNA): TGCAGCGGGTATAGCGGGAATGAGCAGTTCTTC. Its protein product is CSGYSGNEQFF. The rearrangement joins TRBV20-1 to TRBJ2-1; 7 bases align to TRBD2. Germline assignment: CDR1 DFQATT and CDR2 SNEGSKA (reference sequence). The CDR3 sequence is 11 residues long.

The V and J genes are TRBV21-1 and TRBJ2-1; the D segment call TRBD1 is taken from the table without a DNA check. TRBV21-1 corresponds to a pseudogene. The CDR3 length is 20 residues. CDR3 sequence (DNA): TGTGCCAGCAGCAATAAGGCGGACAGGGGGCGTCTGAGGGGTATCAATGAGCAGTTCTTC. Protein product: CASSNKADRGRLRGINEQFF.

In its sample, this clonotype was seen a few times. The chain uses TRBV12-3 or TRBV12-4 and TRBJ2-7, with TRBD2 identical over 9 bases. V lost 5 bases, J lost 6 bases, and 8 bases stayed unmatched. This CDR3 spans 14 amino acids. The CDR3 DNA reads TGTGCCAGCAGTGGACTAGCGCCACCCCTCGAGCAGTACTTC. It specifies CASSGLAPPLEQYF.

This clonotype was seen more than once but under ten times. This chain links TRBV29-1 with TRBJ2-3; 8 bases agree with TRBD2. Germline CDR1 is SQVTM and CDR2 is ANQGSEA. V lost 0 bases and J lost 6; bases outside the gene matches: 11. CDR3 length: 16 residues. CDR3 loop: CSVEEFGAGERDTQYF. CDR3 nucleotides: TGCAGCGTTGAAGAATTCGGAGCGGGAGAGCGCGATACGCAGTATTTT.

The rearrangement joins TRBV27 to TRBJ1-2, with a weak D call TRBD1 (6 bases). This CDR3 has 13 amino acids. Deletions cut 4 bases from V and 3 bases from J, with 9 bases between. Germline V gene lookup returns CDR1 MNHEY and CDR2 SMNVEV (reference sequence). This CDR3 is CASSYTGYYGYTF. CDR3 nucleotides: TGTGCCAGCAGTTATACAGGGTACTATGGCTACACCTTC.

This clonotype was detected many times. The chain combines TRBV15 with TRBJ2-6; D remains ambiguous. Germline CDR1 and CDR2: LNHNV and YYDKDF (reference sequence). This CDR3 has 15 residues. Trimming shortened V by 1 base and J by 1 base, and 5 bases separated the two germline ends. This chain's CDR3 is CATSRGGSGANVLTF. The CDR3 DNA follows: TGTGCCACCAGCAGAGGTGGGTCTGGGGCCAACGTCCTGACTTTC.

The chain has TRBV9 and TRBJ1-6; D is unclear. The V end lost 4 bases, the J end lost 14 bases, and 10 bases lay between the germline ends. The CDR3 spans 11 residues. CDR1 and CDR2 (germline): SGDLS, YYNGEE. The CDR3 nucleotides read TGTGCCAGCAGCCTCGGAGGATCCCTCCACTTT. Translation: CASSLGGSLHF.

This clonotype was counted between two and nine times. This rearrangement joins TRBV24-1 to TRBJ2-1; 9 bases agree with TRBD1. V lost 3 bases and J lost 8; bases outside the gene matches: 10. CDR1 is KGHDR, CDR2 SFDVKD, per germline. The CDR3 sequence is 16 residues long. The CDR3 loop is CATSDPGQGRTDEQFF. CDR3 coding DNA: TGTGCCACCAGTGATCCGGGACAGGGTCGTACGGATGAGCAGTTCTTC.

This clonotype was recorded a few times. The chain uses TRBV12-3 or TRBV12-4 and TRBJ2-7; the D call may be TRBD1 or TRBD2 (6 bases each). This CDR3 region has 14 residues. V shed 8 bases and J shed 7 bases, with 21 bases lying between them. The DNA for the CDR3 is TGTGCCAGCGGGGCGGGGACACGTACAGGGGAGCAGTACTTC. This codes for CASGAGTRTGEQYF.

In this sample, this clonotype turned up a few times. The CDR3 protein is CASSGPSLPGGELFF. Written as DNA, the CDR3 is TGTGCCAGCAGTGGGCCCTCCCTACCGGGCGGGGAGCTGTTTTTT. The J gene is TRBJ2-2, the V gene TRBV6-1; unclear D gene. CDR3 length: 15 amino acids. Trimming took 4 bases from V and 7 from J, leaving 16 bases between them. Germline assignment: CDR1 MNHNS and CDR2 SASEGT.

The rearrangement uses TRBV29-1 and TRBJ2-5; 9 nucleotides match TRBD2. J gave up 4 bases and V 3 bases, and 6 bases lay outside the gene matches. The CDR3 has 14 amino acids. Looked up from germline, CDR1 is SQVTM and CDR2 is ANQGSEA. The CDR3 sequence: CSVDSGRRRETQYF. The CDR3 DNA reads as TGCAGCGTTGATAGCGGGAGAAGGCGAGAGACCCAGTACTTC.

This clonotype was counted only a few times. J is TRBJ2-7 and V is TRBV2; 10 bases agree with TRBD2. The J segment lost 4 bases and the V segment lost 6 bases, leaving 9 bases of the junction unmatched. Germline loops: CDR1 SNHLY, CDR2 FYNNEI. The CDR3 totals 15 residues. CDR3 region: CASRRSGRAGYEQYF. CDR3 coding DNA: TGTGCCAGCAGGCGGAGCGGGAGGGCCGGATACGAGCAGTACTTC.

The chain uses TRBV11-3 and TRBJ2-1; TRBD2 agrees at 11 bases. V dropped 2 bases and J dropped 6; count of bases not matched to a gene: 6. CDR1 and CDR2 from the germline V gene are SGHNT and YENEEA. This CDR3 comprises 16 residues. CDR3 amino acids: CASSLTGTSGLNEQFF. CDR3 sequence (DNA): TGTGCCAGCAGCTTAACCGGGACTAGCGGTCTCAATGAGCAGTTCTTC.

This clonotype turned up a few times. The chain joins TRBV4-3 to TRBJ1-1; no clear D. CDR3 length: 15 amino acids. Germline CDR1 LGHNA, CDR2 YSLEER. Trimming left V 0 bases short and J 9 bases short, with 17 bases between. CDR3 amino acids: CASSQDGGISRKAFF. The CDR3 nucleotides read TGCGCCAGCAGCCAAGATGGCGGGATTTCCCGAAAAGCTTTCTTT.

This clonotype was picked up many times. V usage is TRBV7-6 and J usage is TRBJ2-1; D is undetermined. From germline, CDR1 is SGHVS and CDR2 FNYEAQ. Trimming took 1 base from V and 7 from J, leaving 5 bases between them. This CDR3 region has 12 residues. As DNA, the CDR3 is TGTGCCAGCAGCTTAGACGGTAATGAGCAGTTCTTC. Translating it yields CASSLDGNEQFF.

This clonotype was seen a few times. The CDR3 DNA follows: TGCAGCGGGGGACAAACCCAAGAGACCCAGTACTTC. This encodes CSGGQTQETQYF. The rearrangement links TRBV29-1 to TRBJ2-5; tentative D call: TRBD1 (6 bases). V shed 7 bases and J shed 1 base, with 10 bases lying between them. Germline V gives CDR1 SQVTM, CDR2 ANQGSEA. There are 12 residues in the CDR3.